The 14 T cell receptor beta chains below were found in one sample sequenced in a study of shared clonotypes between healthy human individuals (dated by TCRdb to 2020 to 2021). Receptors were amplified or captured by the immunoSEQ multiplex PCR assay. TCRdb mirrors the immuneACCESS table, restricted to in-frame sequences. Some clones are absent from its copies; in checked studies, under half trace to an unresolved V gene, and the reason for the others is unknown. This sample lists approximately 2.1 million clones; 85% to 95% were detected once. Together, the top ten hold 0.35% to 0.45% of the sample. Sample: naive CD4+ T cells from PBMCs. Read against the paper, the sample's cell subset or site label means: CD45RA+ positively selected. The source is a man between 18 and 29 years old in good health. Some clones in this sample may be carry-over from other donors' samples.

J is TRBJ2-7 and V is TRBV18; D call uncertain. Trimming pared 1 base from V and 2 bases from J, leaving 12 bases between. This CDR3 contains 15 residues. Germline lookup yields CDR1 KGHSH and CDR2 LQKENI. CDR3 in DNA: TGTGCCAGCTCACCACTTCCGACGGCGGCCTACGAGCAGTACTTC. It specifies CASSPLPTAAYEQYF. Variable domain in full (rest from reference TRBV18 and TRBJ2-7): NAGVMQNPRHLVRRRGQEARLRCSPMKGHSHVYWYRQLPEEGLKFMVYLQKENIIDESGMPKERFSAEFPKEGPSILRIQQVVRGDSAAYFCASSPLPTAAYEQYFGPGTRLTVT.

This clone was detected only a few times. The CDR3 sequence is CASSVQRNTEAFF. The DNA for the CDR3 is TGTGCCAGCAGTGTACAGAGGAACACTGAAGCTTTCTTT. The chain has TRBV2 and TRBJ1-1, with no clear D. Germline CDR1 is SNHLY and CDR2 is FYNNEI. The CDR3 has 13 residues. V shed 4 bases and J shed 1 base, with 7 bases lying between them.

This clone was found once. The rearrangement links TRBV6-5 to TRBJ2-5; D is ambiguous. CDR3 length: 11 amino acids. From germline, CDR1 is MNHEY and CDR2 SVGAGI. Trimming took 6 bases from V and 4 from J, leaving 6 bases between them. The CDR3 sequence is CASRYTETQYF. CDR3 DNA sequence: TGTGCCAGCAGATATACAGAGACCCAGTACTTC.

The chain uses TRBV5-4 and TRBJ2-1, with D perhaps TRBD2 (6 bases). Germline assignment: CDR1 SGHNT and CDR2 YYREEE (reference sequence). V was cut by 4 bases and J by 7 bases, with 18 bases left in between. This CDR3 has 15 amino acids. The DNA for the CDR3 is TGTGCCAGCAGCAGGGTCCCGGGAGTGTGGAATGAGCAGTTCTTC. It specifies CASSRVPGVWNEQFF.

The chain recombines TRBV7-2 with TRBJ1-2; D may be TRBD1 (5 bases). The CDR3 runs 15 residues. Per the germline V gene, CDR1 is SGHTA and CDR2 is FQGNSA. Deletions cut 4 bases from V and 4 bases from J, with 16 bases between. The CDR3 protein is CASSSGASGSYGYTF. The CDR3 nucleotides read TGTGCCAGCAGCTCTGGGGCTTCAGGGAGCTATGGCTACACCTTC.

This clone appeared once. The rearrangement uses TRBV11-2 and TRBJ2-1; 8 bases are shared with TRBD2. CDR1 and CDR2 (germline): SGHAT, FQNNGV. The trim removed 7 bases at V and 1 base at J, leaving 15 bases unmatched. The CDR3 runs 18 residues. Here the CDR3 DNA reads TGTGCCAGCACCCAAACAAGGCGGCGGGAGGAGTCCTACAATGAGCAGTTCTTC. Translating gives CASTQTRRREESYNEQFF.

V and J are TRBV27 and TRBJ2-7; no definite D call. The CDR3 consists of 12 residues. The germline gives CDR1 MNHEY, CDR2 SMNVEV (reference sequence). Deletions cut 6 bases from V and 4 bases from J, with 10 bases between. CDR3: CASRQTNYEQYF. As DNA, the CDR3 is TGTGCCAGCAGGCAAACCAATTACGAGCAGTACTTC.

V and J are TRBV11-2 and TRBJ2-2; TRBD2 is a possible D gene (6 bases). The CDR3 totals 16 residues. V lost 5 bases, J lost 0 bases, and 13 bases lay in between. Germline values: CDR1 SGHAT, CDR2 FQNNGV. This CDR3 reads CASSLMIAANTGELFF. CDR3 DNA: TGTGCCAGCAGCCTCATGATAGCGGCGAACACCGGGGAGCTGTTTTTT.

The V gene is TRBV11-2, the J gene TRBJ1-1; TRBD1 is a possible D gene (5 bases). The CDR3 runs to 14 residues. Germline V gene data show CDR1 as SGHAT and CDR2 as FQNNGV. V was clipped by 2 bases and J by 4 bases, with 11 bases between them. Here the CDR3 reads CASSLPGQSTEAFF. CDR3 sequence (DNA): TGTGCCAGCAGCTTACCCGGACAATCCACTGAAGCTTTCTTT.

The CDR3 bases are TGTGCCAGCAGCTTTGGACGGACTAAGGCCGGCTACACCTTC. It codes for CASSFGRTKAGYTF. The gene calls are TRBV5-6 and TRBJ1-2, with D uncertain. CDR1 SGHDT and CDR2 YYEEEE come from the germline V gene. The CDR3 spans 14 residues. Trimming shortened V by 2 bases and J by 8 bases, and 16 bases separated the two germline ends.

This chain's CDR3 is CASSLGPDQYF. The CDR3 nucleotides read TGTGCCAGCAGCTTAGGACCCGACCAGTACTTC. The chain recombines TRBV7-2 with TRBJ2-7; D call uncertain. Germline assignment: CDR1 SGHTA and CDR2 FQGNSA. The CDR3 has 11 amino acids. Trimming took off 1 base at V and 10 bases at J, with 8 bases between the two ends.

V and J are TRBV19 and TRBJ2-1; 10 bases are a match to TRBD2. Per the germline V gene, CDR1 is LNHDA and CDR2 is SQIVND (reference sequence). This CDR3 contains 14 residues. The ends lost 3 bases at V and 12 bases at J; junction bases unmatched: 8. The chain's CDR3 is CASSIFLAGVGQFF. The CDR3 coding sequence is TGTGCCAGTAGTATTTTTCTAGCGGGAGTCGGGCAGTTCTTC.

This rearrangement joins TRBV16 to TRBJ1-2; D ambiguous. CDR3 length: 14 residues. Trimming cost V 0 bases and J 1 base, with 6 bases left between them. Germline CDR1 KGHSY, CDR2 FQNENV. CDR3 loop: CASSQSTDNYGYTF. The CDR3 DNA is TGTGCCAGCAGCCAATCGACGGATAACTATGGCTACACCTTC.

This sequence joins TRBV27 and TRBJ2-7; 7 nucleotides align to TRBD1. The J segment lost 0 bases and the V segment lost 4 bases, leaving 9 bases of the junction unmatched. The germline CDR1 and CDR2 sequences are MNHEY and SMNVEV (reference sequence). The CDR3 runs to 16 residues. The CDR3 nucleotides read TGTGCCAGCAGTTCAGCCGGACAGGCAAGCTCCTACGAGCAGTACTTC. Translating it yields CASSSAGQASSYEQYF.